Described below is a single T cell receptor beta chain sequence and its context. The data belong to a study of blood T cell repertoires in COVID-19. Overall study context: From T cells, B-cell-depleted T cells, or PBMCs came the material, which was cDNA or gDNA.

Categorization into cohorts depended on clinical history that participants reported. A COVID-19 case had been met by exposed participants during the 2 weeks before study entry. As handled by the study authors: Quantification of nucleated cells was approximated via reference gene primer amplification. The method was immunoSEQ multiplex PCR; TCRdb's version includes in-frame clones alone and lacks a portion of them. The V and J calls and clone size are taken from that table; D and trimming were inferred from the DNA. The sample includes 250,000 to 400,000 clones, around 85% seen only once; the top ten take under 2%. Sequences were obtained from PBMCs or T cells enriched from blood (not recorded which). The TCR was taken from a young woman who had been exposed to COVID-19.

The CDR3 nucleotides read TGTGCCAGCAGTCGACTCCCGGGACAAAGGGGATCACCCCTCCACTTT. It translates to CASSRLPGQRGSPLHF. This chain joins TRBV6-6 and TRBJ1-6, with a weak D call TRBD1 (6 bases). The germline V gene has CDR1 MNHNY and CDR2 SVGAGI (reference sequence). The CDR3 is 16 amino acids. V lost 5 bases and J 10 bases, leaving 21 bases between the germline ends.